Below, 19 T cell receptor beta chains from the same sample are listed, as sequenced in a study of cytomegalovirus exposure and HLA in healthy donors (dated 2017 in TCRdb). Libraries were made using the immunoSEQ multiplex PCR assay. TCRdb carries this immuneACCESS record with in-frame sequences only. Its versions omit some clonotypes, under half of them owing to an unresolved V gene in the studies checked, with the rest unexplained. The sample table records some 80,000 clones; less than 96% of these occur just once. Roughly 1.6% of the sample is taken by the ten largest. The specimen sequenced was PBMCs. The receptors derive from a man younger than 35 in good health and CMV-seropositive.

This clone showed up just once. The CDR3 DNA sequence: TGTGCCAGCAGCCCCGAGGGTATAGCAGGCTACGAGCAGTACTTC. Its translation is CASSPEGIAGYEQYF. The V call is TRBV7-2, the J call TRBJ2-7; D might be TRBD2 (5 bases). This CDR3 is built from 15 residues. Trimming took 5 bases from V and 3 from J, leaving 17 bases between them. Looked up from germline, CDR1 is SGHTA and CDR2 is FQGNSA.

The chain combines TRBV28 with TRBJ1-5; D not certain. Trimming removed 2 bases from V and 2 bases from J, with 7 bases in between. Germline CDR1 MDHEN, CDR2 SYDVKM. The CDR3 totals 14 residues. CDR3 residues: CASSLSQGNQPQHF. In DNA, the CDR3 is TGTGCCAGCAGTTTAAGCCAGGGCAATCAGCCCCAGCATTTT.

The chain employs TRBV10-3 and TRBJ2-3; 14 bases are shared with TRBD2. J was trimmed by 4 bases and V by 4 bases; bases with no gene match: 4. This CDR3 comprises 16 residues. Germline CDR1 reads ENHRY; CDR2 reads SYGVKD. The CDR3 reads CAISVGTSGSADTQYF. The DNA for the CDR3 is TGTGCCATCAGTGTAGGGACTAGCGGGAGCGCAGATACGCAGTATTTT.

V and J are TRBV7-9 and TRBJ2-4; 11 bases match TRBD2. Germline CDR1 reads SEHNR; CDR2 reads FQNEAQ (reference sequence). This CDR3 is 17 amino acids long. Losses at the gene ends were 1 base for V and 8 bases for J; bases not matched to a gene: 10. The CDR3 DNA reads TGTGCCAGCAGCTTAGTAGCGGGAGGGCCGTTTGATCACATTCAGTACTTC. Encoded protein: CASSLVAGGPFDHIQYF.

The J gene is TRBJ1-1, the V gene TRBV19, with no clear D. The CDR3 is made up of 17 amino acids. The V and J ends lost 3 bases and 1 base respectively, with 18 bases between them. Per the germline V gene, CDR1 is LNHDA and CDR2 is SQIVND (reference sequence). Here the CDR3 reads CASSMFTGRTPNTEAFF. The DNA of the CDR3 is TGTGCCAGTAGTATGTTTACGGGAAGAACACCGAACACTGAAGCTTTCTTT.

This clone appeared a single time. The chain joins TRBV6-1 to TRBJ2-1, with 7 bases that match TRBD1. CDR1 and CDR2 from the germline V gene are MNHNS and SASEGT. This CDR3 spans 13 amino acids. V lost 6 bases and J lost 6; bases outside the gene matches: 5. Here the CDR3 reads CASSLTGTNEQFF. DNA of the CDR3: TGTGCCAGCAGCCTGACAGGGACCAATGAGCAGTTCTTC.

The chain couples TRBV19 to TRBJ1-1; D is unclear. The CDR3 runs to 14 residues. Trimming pared 4 bases from V and 6 bases from J, leaving 15 bases between. Per the germline V gene, CDR1 is LNHDA and CDR2 is SQIVND (reference sequence). CDR3 DNA sequence: TGTGCCAGTAGTACGATCGACACCGGGGCTGAAGCTTTCTTT. It translates to CASSTIDTGAEAFF.

The chain uses TRBV10-1 and TRBJ2-5, with D tentatively TRBD1 (6 bases). V lost 5 bases and J 1 base, leaving 11 bases between the germline ends. The V gene's germline CDR1 is WNHNN and CDR2 SYGVQD (reference sequence). CDR3 length: 14 amino acids. In DNA form, the CDR3 reads TGCGCCAGCAGTCCCGGGACAAGCCAAGAGACCCAGTACTTC. Protein sequence: CASSPGTSQETQYF.

The chain uses TRBV2 and TRBJ2-2; 8 positions agree with TRBD2. Trimming cost V 4 bases and J 1 base; bases outside gene matches: 2. The germline gives CDR1 SNHLY, CDR2 FYNNEI. The CDR3 is 15 residues long. CDR3: CASSGLAGNTGELFF. The CDR3 DNA follows: TGTGCCAGCAGTGGGCTAGCGGGGAACACCGGGGAGCTGTTTTTT. The full variable domain, with the rest looked up from reference TRBV2 and TRBJ2-2, is EPEVTQTPSHQVTQMGQEVILRCVPISNHLYFYWYRQILGQKVEFLVSFYNNEISEKSEIFDDQFSVERPDGSNFTLKIRSTKLEDSAMYFCASSGLAGNTGELFFGEGSRLTVL.

This rearrangement joins TRBV7-8 to TRBJ2-2; 15 bases map to TRBD2. The CDR3 is 16 residues long. CDR1 SGHVS and CDR2 FQNEAQ come from the germline V gene. Trimming cost V 4 bases and J 5 bases; bases outside gene matches: 2. In DNA form, the CDR3 reads TGTGCCAGCAGCTCGGGACTAGCGGGAGGTACCGGGGAGCTGTTTTTT. Amino acids: CASSSGLAGGTGELFF.

V and J are TRBV4-1 and TRBJ2-1, with TRBD2 matching over 12 bases. Germline loops: CDR1 MGHRA, CDR2 YSYEKL. The CDR3 has 16 amino acids. J lost 7 bases, V lost 1 base, and 5 bases had no gene match. CDR3 loop: CASSQGGLAGGNEQFF. The CDR3 nucleotides are TGCGCCAGCAGCCAAGGTGGGCTAGCGGGAGGGAATGAGCAGTTCTTC.

The gene calls are TRBV5-1 and TRBJ2-5; a weak D match, TRBD1 (5 bases). Germline V lookup: CDR1 SGHRS, CDR2 YFSETQ. V lost 2 bases, J lost 4 bases, and 9 bases lay in between. The CDR3 is made up of 13 amino acids. CDR3 region: CASSFSRGETQYF. The CDR3, as DNA: TGCGCCAGCAGCTTTAGTAGGGGAGAGACCCAGTACTTC.

This clone was detected once. The germline gene is not matched at one end of the junction; a read error may be the cause. The V call is TRBV11-2, the J call TRBJ2-7; the D is unclear. There are 11 residues in the CDR3. In germline, CDR1 is SGHAT, CDR2 FQNNGV. Written as DNA, the CDR3 is TGTGCCAGCAGCTTATTTGAGGAGCTACTCTTC. It is translated as CASSLFEELLF.

This chain links TRBV30 with TRBJ1-2, with 9 bases fitting TRBD1. V was clipped by 1 base and J by 3 bases; unmatched bases: 12. CDR1 is GTSNPN, CDR2 SVGIG, per germline (reference sequence). This CDR3 spans 17 amino acids. The CDR3 region has the DNA TGTGCCTGGAGTGCCGAACAGGGACAGGGACCCGACTATGGCTACACCTTC. Amino acid sequence: CAWSAEQGQGPDYGYTF.

The V call is TRBV18, the J call TRBJ1-2; D not certain. This CDR3 comprises 14 residues. Trimming left V 1 base short and J 2 bases short, with 8 bases between. CDR1 and CDR2 from the germline V gene are KGHSH and LQKENI. CDR3 protein: CASSPREGNYGYTF. CDR3 coding DNA: TGTGCCAGCTCACCACGGGAGGGCAACTATGGCTACACCTTC.

The chain links TRBV9 to TRBJ2-7; maybe TRBD2 (5 bases). The CDR3 extends over 14 amino acids. The V and J ends lost 0 bases and 5 bases respectively, with 12 bases between them. Germline V gene sequence: CDR1 SGDLS, CDR2 YYNGEE. The CDR3 region is CASSVGLARDEQYF. CDR3 coding DNA: TGTGCCAGCAGCGTAGGTCTAGCTCGGGACGAGCAGTACTTC.

This sequence joins TRBV6-5 and TRBJ1-2; the D gene is possibly TRBD1 (5 bases). Trimming removed 4 bases from V and 8 bases from J, with 17 bases in between. The CDR3 is made up of 14 amino acids. Germline V gene sequence: CDR1 MNHEY, CDR2 SVGAGI. CDR3 loop: CASSSTGGVRGYTF. Written as DNA, the CDR3 is TGTGCCAGCAGTTCGACCGGGGGGGTTAGGGGCTACACCTTC.

This chain links TRBV27 with TRBJ2-7; TRBD2 matches 13 bases. Germline lookup yields CDR1 MNHEY and CDR2 SMNVEV (reference sequence). The CDR3 consists of 15 residues. The V gene end was trimmed by 4 bases and the J gene end by 9 bases; junction bases not matched to a gene: 9. The CDR3 loop is CASSSSTSGRASQYF. DNA of the CDR3: TGTGCCAGCAGTTCCTCTACTAGCGGGAGGGCCTCGCAGTACTTC.

The V gene is TRBV6-6, the J gene TRBJ2-7; TRBD2 might be the D (5 bases). Trimming cost V 4 bases and J 4 bases, with 14 bases left between them. The length of the CDR3 is 14 residues. Germline-derived CDR1 and CDR2 are MNHNY and SVGAGI (reference sequence). CDR3 nucleotides: TGTGCCAGCAGTTCGGCTGTCGGGGTGTACGAGCAGTACTTC. The encoded protein is CASSSAVGVYEQYF.